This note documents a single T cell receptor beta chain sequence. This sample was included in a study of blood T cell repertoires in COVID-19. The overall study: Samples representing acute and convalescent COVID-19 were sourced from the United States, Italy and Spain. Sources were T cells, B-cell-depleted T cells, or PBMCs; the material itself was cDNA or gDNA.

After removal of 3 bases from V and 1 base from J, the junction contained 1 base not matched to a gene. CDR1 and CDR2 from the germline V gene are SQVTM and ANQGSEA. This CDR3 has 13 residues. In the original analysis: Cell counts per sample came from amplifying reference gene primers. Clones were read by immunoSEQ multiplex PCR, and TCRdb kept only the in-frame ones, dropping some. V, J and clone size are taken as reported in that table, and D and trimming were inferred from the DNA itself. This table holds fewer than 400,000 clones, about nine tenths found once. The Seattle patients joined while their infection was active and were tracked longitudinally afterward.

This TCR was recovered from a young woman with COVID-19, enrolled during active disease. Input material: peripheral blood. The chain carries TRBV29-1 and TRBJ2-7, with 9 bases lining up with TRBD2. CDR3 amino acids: CSVETSGSYEQYF. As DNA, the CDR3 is TGCAGCGTTGAGACTAGCGGATCCTACGAGCAGTACTTC.